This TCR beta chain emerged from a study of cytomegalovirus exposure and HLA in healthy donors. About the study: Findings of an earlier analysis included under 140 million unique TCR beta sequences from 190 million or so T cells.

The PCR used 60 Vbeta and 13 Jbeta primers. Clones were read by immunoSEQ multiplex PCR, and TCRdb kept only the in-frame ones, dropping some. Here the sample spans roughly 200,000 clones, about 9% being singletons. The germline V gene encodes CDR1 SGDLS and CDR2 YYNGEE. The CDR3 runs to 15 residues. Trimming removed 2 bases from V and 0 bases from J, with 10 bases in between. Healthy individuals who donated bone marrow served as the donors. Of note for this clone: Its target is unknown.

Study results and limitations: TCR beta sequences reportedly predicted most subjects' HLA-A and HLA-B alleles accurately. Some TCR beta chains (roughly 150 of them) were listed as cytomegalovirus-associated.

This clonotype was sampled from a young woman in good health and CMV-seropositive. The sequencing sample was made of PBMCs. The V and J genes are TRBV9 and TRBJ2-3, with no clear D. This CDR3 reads CASSVGGSSTDTQYF. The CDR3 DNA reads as TGTGCCAGCAGCGTCGGCGGATCAAGCACAGATACGCAGTATTTT.